Below are 24 T cell receptor beta chains sequenced from a single sample in a study of cytotoxic CD8 clonotypes in ibrutinib-treated CLL. The method was immunoSEQ multiplex PCR; TCRdb's version includes in-frame clones alone and lacks a portion of them. There are approximately 150,000 clones in the sample; 60% to 85% occur only once, and about 27% lies in the top ten. Sequenced material: PBMCs, taken after 12 months of ibrutinib treatment. These receptors were collected from a human donor with chronic lymphocytic leukemia.

The chain's CDR3 is CASSLRQGSLTDTQYF. CDR3 DNA sequence: TGTGCCAGCTCACTGAGACAGGGTTCCCTCACAGATACGCAGTATTTT. V and J are TRBV18 and TRBJ2-3; 7 bases line up with TRBD1. This CDR3 is built from 16 residues. Per the germline V gene, CDR1 is KGHSH and CDR2 is LQKENI. Unmatched junction bases numbered 9, after V lost 4 bases and J lost 2 bases.

This sequence joins TRBV19 and TRBJ1-1; D remains ambiguous. Between the trimmed V and J ends, which lost 6 bases and 4 bases, there was a span of 18 bases. The CDR3 extends over 15 amino acids. Looked up from germline, CDR1 is LNHDA and CDR2 is SQIVND (reference sequence). As DNA, the CDR3 is TGTGCCAGTAGGCCCTTTATCGGGGTGGGCACTGAAGCTTTCTTT. Its protein is CASRPFIGVGTEAFF.

This rearrangement joins TRBV18 to TRBJ2-7; D call uncertain. With 8 bases removed from V and 2 bases from J, the gap between germline ends came to 13 bases. Germline V gene data show CDR1 as KGHSH and CDR2 as LQKENI. The CDR3 has 13 residues. The CDR3 region is CASAQMGTYEQYF. CDR3 nucleotide sequence: TGTGCCAGCGCCCAAATGGGAACCTACGAGCAGTACTTC.

The genes are TRBV28 and TRBJ2-4, with TRBD2 identical over 8 bases. Germline V gene sequence: CDR1 MDHEN, CDR2 SYDVKM. The CDR3 is 14 residues long. V lost 6 bases and J lost 9; bases outside the gene matches: 10. The CDR3 DNA reads TGTGCCAGCAGATCGGGACTAGTGGGGGGCATTCAGTACTTC. Translated: CASRSGLVGGIQYF.

The chain combines TRBV7-9 with TRBJ1-2, with 7 nucleotides matching TRBD1. The germline CDR1 and CDR2 sequences are SEHNR and FQNEAQ (reference sequence). The V and J ends lost 4 bases and 3 bases, in that order; junction bases with no gene match: 2. This CDR3 has 13 residues. CDR3 protein: CASSSDRDYGYTF. The CDR3, as DNA: TGTGCCAGCAGCTCCGACAGGGACTATGGCTACACCTTC.

There are a few counts of this clone. The V and J genes are TRBV5-1 and TRBJ2-1; TRBD2 matches at 16 bases. The CDR3 spans 17 residues. V lost 0 bases and J lost 8; bases outside the gene matches: 5. The germline V gene has CDR1 SGHRS and CDR2 YFSETQ. CDR3 DNA sequence: TGCGCCAGCAGCTTGGGGGGACTAGCGGGAGGGCAGCATGAGCAGTTCTTC. Translation: CASSLGGLAGGQHEQFF.

The V and J genes are TRBV6-5 and TRBJ2-3, with 9 bases fitting TRBD2. In germline, CDR1 is MNHEY, CDR2 SVGAGI. This CDR3 comprises 16 residues. Trimming at V came to 4 bases and at J to 4 bases, leaving 9 bases not matched to a gene. The CDR3 reads CASSSSRREGSDTQYF. Written as DNA, the CDR3 is TGTGCCAGCAGTTCGAGTAGGCGGGAGGGGTCAGATACGCAGTATTTT.

The chain combines TRBV28 with TRBJ1-2; tentative D call: TRBD1 (5 bases). The CDR3 loop spans 14 amino acids. Germline loops: CDR1 MDHEN, CDR2 SYDVKM. V was cut by 5 bases and J by 7 bases, with 17 bases left in between. The CDR3 here is CASSPWGRATGYTF. The CDR3 coding sequence is TGTGCCAGCAGTCCCTGGGGGAGGGCCACTGGCTACACCTTC.

This chain joins TRBV5-1 and TRBJ1-2; tentative D call: TRBD1 (6 bases). The CDR3 has 14 residues. Germline CDR1 is SGHRS and CDR2 is YFSETQ. V lost 5 bases, J lost 0 bases, and 11 bases lay in between. This CDR3 reads CASRRTGTNYGYTF. For the CDR3, the DNA is TGCGCCAGCAGAAGAACAGGGACTAACTATGGCTACACCTTC. Filled out from reference TRBV5-1 and TRBJ1-2, the complete variable domain reads KAGVTQTPRYLIKTRGQQVTLSCSPISGHRSVSWYQQTPGQGLQFLFEYFSETQRNKGNFPGRFSGRQFSNSRSEMNVSTLELGDSALYLCASRRTGTNYGYTFGSGTRLTVV.

V is TRBV15 and J is TRBJ1-1; 7 positions agree with TRBD1. The length of the CDR3 is 15 residues. Germline assignment: CDR1 LNHNV and CDR2 YYDKDF (reference sequence). Trimming cost V 0 bases and J 0 bases; bases outside gene matches: 1. DNA for the CDR3: TGTGCCACCAGCAGAGAGGGGACAGTGAACACTGAAGCTTTCTTT. This translates into CATSREGTVNTEAFF.

The table lists this clone with a few counts. V and J are TRBV10-3 and TRBJ1-1, with D unresolved. Germline V CDR1 and CDR2: ENHRY, SYGVKD. This CDR3 region has 13 residues. With 4 bases removed from V and 3 bases from J, the gap between germline ends came to 9 bases. The DNA of the CDR3 is TGTGCCATCAGTGGATCCGGGGACACTGAAGCTTTCTTT. Amino acid sequence: CAISGSGDTEAFF.

This clone has just one count. The chain is built from TRBV2 and TRBJ2-1; 12 nucleotides agree with TRBD1. Losses at the gene ends were 7 bases for V and 0 bases for J; bases not matched to a gene: 7. This CDR3 comprises 17 residues. Germline lookup yields CDR1 SNHLY and CDR2 FYNNEI. For the CDR3, the DNA is TGTGCCAGCAACCGGGACAGGGGGCTTAGCTCCTACAATGAGCAGTTCTTC. This sequence encodes CASNRDRGLSSYNEQFF.

The chain employs TRBV7-6 and TRBJ2-1, with 10 bases matching TRBD2. Germline V gives CDR1 SGHVS, CDR2 FNYEAQ. This CDR3 has 15 amino acids. J gave up 7 bases and V 1 base, and 4 bases lay outside the gene matches. The CDR3 protein is CASSLEIAGGNEQFF. In nucleotides, the CDR3 is TGTGCCAGCAGCTTAGAAATAGCGGGGGGAAATGAGCAGTTCTTC.

The chain joins TRBV9 to TRBJ2-1; unclear D gene. The CDR3 loop spans 17 amino acids. Germline values: CDR1 SGDLS, CDR2 YYNGEE. V was shortened by 0 bases and J by 4 bases, with 17 bases between the two germline ends. This chain's CDR3 is CASSVATLGFAYNEQFF. The CDR3 nucleotides read TGTGCCAGCAGCGTAGCTACCTTGGGATTTGCTTACAATGAGCAGTTCTTC.

The rearrangement uses TRBV25-1 and TRBJ1-3; D is unresolved. V lost 5 bases and J lost 3, with 17 bases in between. The germline gives CDR1 MGHDK, CDR2 SYGVNS. This CDR3 is 16 amino acids long. The CDR3 sequence is CASSPPLGLGGNTIYF. In DNA form, the CDR3 reads TGTGCCAGCAGTCCCCCGTTGGGTCTTGGTGGAAACACCATATATTTT.

This rearrangement joins TRBV6-5 to TRBJ2-1; 9 bases are a match to TRBD2. Germline CDR1 is MNHEY and CDR2 is SVGAGI. The CDR3 covers 14 residues. Losses at the gene ends were 6 bases for V and 8 bases for J; bases not matched to a gene: 8. The CDR3 sequence is CASSPGTSRDEQFF. CDR3 coding DNA: TGTGCCAGCAGCCCCGGGACTAGCCGGGATGAGCAGTTCTTC.

V usage is TRBV5-8 and J usage is TRBJ2-7; 7 positions match TRBD1. The CDR3 contains 15 residues. CDR1 is SGHTS, CDR2 YDEGEE, per germline. V shed 4 bases, J shed 1 base, and the junction held 8 bases outside the gene matches. The CDR3 region is CASSQATGRSYEQYF. The DNA of the CDR3 is TGTGCCAGCAGCCAAGCGACAGGGCGTTCCTACGAGCAGTACTTC.

The rearrangement links TRBV6-5 to TRBJ2-7, with 9 bases that match TRBD2. Germline V gene sequence: CDR1 MNHEY, CDR2 SVGAGI. Trimming cost V 0 bases and J 5 bases; bases outside gene matches: 8. CDR3 length: 16 amino acids. The DNA of the CDR3 is TGTGCCAGCAGTTACTCCGAGGCGGGAGGGCCTGACGAGCAGTACTTC. Translated: CASSYSEAGGPDEQYF.

The chain recombines TRBV2 with TRBJ2-5, with 9 bases lining up with TRBD2. The germline CDR1 and CDR2 sequences are SNHLY and FYNNEI. The CDR3 loop spans 14 amino acids. V lost 4 bases, J lost 4 bases, and 4 bases stayed unmatched. The CDR3 DNA reads TGTGCCAGCAGTGGGGCGGGAGGGGGAGAGACCCAGTACTTC. Protein sequence: CASSGAGGGETQYF.

This clone was detected once. V usage is TRBV6-5 and J usage is TRBJ1-5; D may be TRBD1 (6 bases). This CDR3 is built from 13 residues. Germline V CDR1 and CDR2: MNHEY, SVGAGI. V lost 6 bases to trimming and J lost 0 bases, with 6 bases between them. The CDR3 DNA is TGTGCCAGCAGGGACAGTAGCAATCAGCCCCAGCATTTT. Protein sequence: CASRDSSNQPQHF.

The chain couples TRBV19 to TRBJ1-2; D gene uncertain. V was pared by 5 bases and J by 0 bases, with 7 bases between. CDR3 length equals 13 residues. CDR1 LNHDA and CDR2 SQIVND come from the germline V gene (reference sequence). DNA of the CDR3: TGTGCCAGTAGTCCGGGGACTAACTATGGCTACACCTTC. It translates to CASSPGTNYGYTF.

The sample holds a few counts of this clone. This chain uses TRBV4-1 with TRBJ2-5, with 7 bases identical to TRBD2. The CDR3 runs to 15 residues. The germline gives CDR1 MGHRA, CDR2 YSYEKL. The V and J ends lost 1 base and 5 bases, in that order; junction bases with no gene match: 7. CDR3 sequence: CASSQVTSATETQYF. In DNA form, the CDR3 reads TGCGCCAGCAGCCAAGTCACTAGCGCCACGGAGACCCAGTACTTC.

This chain connects TRBV7-2 to TRBJ1-4, with no clear D. This CDR3 spans 13 amino acids. V shed 2 bases and J shed 7 bases, with 8 bases lying between them. Germline V gives CDR1 SGHTA, CDR2 FQGNSA. The CDR3 loop reads CASSLIYSEKLFF. CDR3 nucleotide sequence: TGTGCCAGCAGCTTAATATATAGTGAAAAACTGTTTTTT.

This clone has only a few counts. The chain uses TRBV7-2 and TRBJ2-7; 15 bases line up with TRBD2. The germline gives CDR1 SGHTA, CDR2 FQGNSA. With 7 bases clipped from V and 4 bases from J, the junction kept 5 bases outside the gene matches. CDR3 size: 15 residues. CDR3 nucleotides: TGTGCCAGCATCAGCGGGACTAGCGGGAGGTACGAGCAGTACTTC. The encoded protein is CASISGTSGRYEQYF.